The 21 T cell receptor beta chains in this list originate from one sample, sequenced in a study of somatic mutations in cytotoxic T cells in rheumatoid arthritis. TCRdb's table, derived via immunoSEQ multiplex PCR, lists solely in-frame clones and lacks some. Of about 18,000 clones listed, 82% are singletons. Sequencing was performed on CD8+ T cells sorted from blood. These receptors originate from an adult with rheumatoid arthritis.

The chain couples TRBV6-1 to TRBJ2-7, with TRBD2 matching 12 bases. Germline CDR1 and CDR2: MNHNS and SASEGT. After removal of 3 bases from V and 1 base from J, the junction contained 4 bases not matched to a gene. The CDR3 has 16 residues. CDR3 DNA sequence: TGTGCCAGCAGTGACTGGACTAGCGGGATGTCCTACGAGCAGTACTTC. As protein: CASSDWTSGMSYEQYF.

The CDR3 coding sequence is TGTGCCAGCAGCAGCAGGTTTTCCTACGAGCAGTACTTC. It translates to CASSSRFSYEQYF. The rearrangement joins TRBV27 to TRBJ2-7, with D unclear. The germline V gene has CDR1 MNHEY and CDR2 SMNVEV (reference sequence). The CDR3 spans 13 residues. The V and J ends lost 6 bases and 1 base respectively, with 10 bases between them.

The V call is TRBV4-2, the J call TRBJ2-7, with a weak D call TRBD2 (5 bases). CDR3 length: 11 residues. CDR1 is LGHNA, CDR2 YNFKEQ, per germline. Trimming cost V 5 bases and J 6 bases, with 8 bases left between them. The CDR3 here is CASSLEVEQYF. The DNA of the CDR3 is TGTGCCAGCAGCTTGGAGGTCGAGCAGTACTTC.

The J gene is TRBJ2-7, the V gene TRBV5-1; D is perhaps TRBD1 (5 bases). The CDR3 is 14 residues long. V lost 2 bases and J lost 0, with 9 bases in between. CDR1 and CDR2 (germline): SGHRS, YFSETQ. The DNA of the CDR3 is TGCGCCAGCAGCTTCGCCCAGGGCTCCTACGAGCAGTACTTC. Translated, it gives CASSFAQGSYEQYF.

The CDR3 is CATSRDRGPKLFF. CDR3 in DNA: TGTGCCACCAGCAGAGACAGGGGTCCGAAACTGTTTTTT. The chain carries TRBV15 and TRBJ1-4; D may be TRBD1 (6 bases). Germline assignment: CDR1 LNHNV and CDR2 YYDKDF (reference sequence). This CDR3 region has 13 residues. Deletions cut 0 bases from V and 11 bases from J, with 10 bases between. The variable domain in full, completed from reference TRBV15 and TRBJ1-4, reads DAMVIQNPRYQVTQFGKPVTLSCSQTLNHNVMYWYQQKSSQAPKLLFHYYDKDFNNEADTPDNFQSRRPNTSFCFLDIRSPGLGDTAMYLCATSRDRGPKLFFGSGTQLSVL.

The rearrangement joins TRBV7-6 to TRBJ1-3; D is uncertain. Trimming removed 1 base from V and 7 bases from J, with 8 bases in between. Germline CDR1 reads SGHVS; CDR2 reads FNYEAQ. This CDR3 has 13 residues. CDR3 sequence: CASSLVEGNTIYF. The DNA for the CDR3 is TGTGCCAGCAGCTTAGTAGAGGGTAACACCATATATTTT.

This clone has a single count. This sequence joins TRBV27 and TRBJ2-7; 7 bases are a match to TRBD2. With V trimmed by 2 bases and J by 0 bases, 7 bases remained unmatched. In germline, CDR1 is MNHEY, CDR2 SMNVEV (reference sequence). CDR3 length: 16 residues. The CDR3 coding sequence is TGTGCCAGCAGTTTAGCGGGGGAGATTAGCTCCTACGAGCAGTACTTC. It specifies CASSLAGEISSYEQYF.

The chain has TRBV28 and TRBJ1-6; 7 nucleotides agree with TRBD1. The germline V gene encodes CDR1 MDHEN and CDR2 SYDVKM. CDR3 length: 15 amino acids. V lost 6 bases, J lost 7 bases, and 9 bases stayed unmatched. Written as DNA, the CDR3 is TGTGCCAGCAGCCCAGCCCGACAGGGAAATTCACCCCTCCACTTT. Its translation is CASSPARQGNSPLHF.

The chain is built from TRBV11-2 and TRBJ2-1; tentative D call: TRBD2 (5 bases). CDR1 is SGHAT and CDR2 is FQNNGV in the germline V gene. V dropped 2 bases and J dropped 12 bases, with 11 bases sitting between them. The CDR3 extends over 12 amino acids. CDR3 residues: CASSLTAGGQFF. CDR3 DNA: TGTGCCAGCAGCTTAACGGCCGGAGGGCAGTTCTTC.

This clone was counted a few times. This chain links TRBV11-3 with TRBJ2-7; D gene ambiguous. V was clipped by 1 base and J by 3 bases, with 7 bases between them. Germline V gene data show CDR1 as SGHNT and CDR2 as YENEEA. The CDR3 loop spans 13 amino acids. CDR3 sequence: CASSLGGGYEQYF. The DNA of the CDR3 is TGTGCCAGCAGCTTAGGTGGCGGCTACGAGCAGTACTTC. Variable domain in full (rest from reference TRBV11-3 and TRBJ2-7): EAGVVQSPRYKIIEKKQPVAFWCNPISGHNTLYWYLQNLGQGPELLIRYENEEAVDDSQLPKDRFSAERLKGVDSTLKIQPAELGDSAVYLCASSLGGGYEQYFGPGTRLTVT.

This chain links TRBV6-5 with TRBJ2-2, with 9 bases matching TRBD2. There are 16 residues in the CDR3. Germline-derived CDR1 and CDR2 are MNHEY and SVGAGI. Trimming at V came to 2 bases and at J to 3 bases, leaving 4 bases not matched to a gene. The CDR3 sequence: CASSYLAGIDTGELFF. CDR3 bases: TGTGCCAGCAGTTACCTAGCGGGAATTGACACCGGGGAGCTGTTTTTT.

Only a few counts were recorded for this clone. The chain uses TRBV10-1 and TRBJ2-7; the D gene is possibly TRBD1 (5 bases). In germline, CDR1 is WNHNN, CDR2 SYGVQD (reference sequence). V shed 6 bases and J shed 5 bases, with 17 bases lying between them. CDR3 length: 14 amino acids. The chain's CDR3 is CASSGSGPSDEQYF. In DNA form, the CDR3 reads TGCGCCAGCAGCGGGTCAGGGCCCTCGGACGAGCAGTACTTC.

The chain is built from TRBV5-1 and TRBJ2-7, with D maybe TRBD1 (6 bases). This CDR3 contains 12 residues. Germline CDR1 and CDR2: SGHRS and YFSETQ. Trimming took 4 bases from V and 6 from J, leaving 11 bases between them. CDR3: CASSPQGLEQYF. CDR3 bases: TGCGCCAGCAGCCCCCAGGGGCTCGAGCAGTACTTC.

V is TRBV4-1 and J is TRBJ1-1, with a tentative D call TRBD1 (5 bases). V was pared by 6 bases and J by 5 bases, with 19 bases between. Per germline, CDR1 MGHRA and CDR2 YSYEKL. This CDR3 has 15 amino acids. For the CDR3, the DNA is TGCGCCAGCAGAGATGGGGGGTCCCTGGAGACTGAAGCTTTCTTT. Protein sequence: CASRDGGSLETEAFF.

In DNA, the CDR3 is TGTGCCAGCAGCTTGCTAACCGGGACAGGGGTCACAGATACGCAGTATTTT. It translates to CASSLLTGTGVTDTQYF. The chain combines TRBV5-4 with TRBJ2-3, with 10 bases matching TRBD1. The CDR3 contains 17 residues. Trimming took 1 base from V and 2 from J; bases not matched to a gene: 7. Germline loops: CDR1 SGHNT, CDR2 YYREEE (reference sequence). Drawing the rest from reference TRBV5-4 and TRBJ2-3, the complete variable domain is ETGVTQSPTHLIKTRGQQVTLRCSSQSGHNTVSWYQQALGQGPQFIFQYYREEENGRGNFPPRFSGLQFPNYSSELNVNALELDDSALYLCASSLLTGTGVTDTQYFGPGTRLTVL.

The chain joins TRBV18 to TRBJ2-5; TRBD1 matches at 9 bases. The germline V gene encodes CDR1 KGHSH and CDR2 LQKENI. Germline trimming cut 3 bases from V and 4 bases from J; bases unmatched to any gene: 6. The CDR3 runs 15 residues. CDR3 loop: CASSPTGGVGETQYF. The CDR3 DNA reads as TGTGCCAGCTCACCGACAGGGGGGGTTGGAGAGACCCAGTACTTC.

This chain uses TRBV28 with TRBJ1-2, with TRBD1 matching 11 bases. This CDR3 is 15 amino acids long. The germline gives CDR1 MDHEN, CDR2 SYDVKM. V lost 5 bases, J lost 7 bases, and 9 bases stayed unmatched. The CDR3 spells CASSDRDRGFSGYTF. The CDR3 coding sequence is TGTGCCAGCAGTGACCGGGACAGGGGGTTCAGTGGCTACACCTTC.

The rearrangement joins TRBV29-1 to TRBJ2-5; 8 bases fit TRBD2. The CDR3 is 15 residues long. Trimming at V came to 3 bases and at J to 1 base, leaving 7 bases not matched to a gene. Germline V lookup: CDR1 SQVTM, CDR2 ANQGSEA. CDR3 sequence reads: CSVDSGGGLQETQYF. Here the CDR3 DNA reads TGCAGCGTTGATTCTGGCGGGGGGCTCCAAGAGACCCAGTACTTC. Filled out from reference TRBV29-1 and TRBJ2-5, the complete variable domain reads SAVISQKPSRDICQRGTSLTIQCQVDSQVTMMFWYRQQPGQSLTLIATANQGSEATYESGFVIDKFPISRPNLTFSTLTVSNMSPEDSSIYLCSVDSGGGLQETQYFGPGTRLLVL.

There are a few counts of this clone. The V gene is TRBV27, the J gene TRBJ1-1; D gene unclear. The CDR3 consists of 11 residues. V was shortened by 9 bases and J by 1 base, with 6 bases between the two germline ends. Germline CDR1 MNHEY, CDR2 SMNVEV (reference sequence). The CDR3 DNA is TGTGCCAGTTTGACGAACACTGAAGCTTTCTTT. It codes for CASLTNTEAFF.

The chain uses TRBV4-2 and TRBJ2-2, with D perhaps TRBD2 (6 bases). The CDR3 contains 18 residues. V lost 5 bases to trimming and J lost 5 bases, with 24 bases between them. Germline loops: CDR1 LGHNA, CDR2 YNFKEQ. Here the CDR3 reads CASSSPPVTRRETGELFF. CDR3 nucleotides: TGTGCCAGCAGCTCACCCCCCGTGACTAGGAGAGAGACCGGGGAGCTGTTTTTT.

This clone has only one observation. The genes are TRBV28 and TRBJ2-7; no definite D call. CDR1 is MDHEN and CDR2 is SYDVKM in the germline V gene. Trimming shortened V by 4 bases and J by 3 bases, and 7 bases separated the two germline ends. The CDR3 is made up of 12 amino acids. The CDR3 here is CASSYRFYEQYF. The CDR3, as DNA: TGTGCCAGCAGTTATCGCTTCTACGAGCAGTACTTC.